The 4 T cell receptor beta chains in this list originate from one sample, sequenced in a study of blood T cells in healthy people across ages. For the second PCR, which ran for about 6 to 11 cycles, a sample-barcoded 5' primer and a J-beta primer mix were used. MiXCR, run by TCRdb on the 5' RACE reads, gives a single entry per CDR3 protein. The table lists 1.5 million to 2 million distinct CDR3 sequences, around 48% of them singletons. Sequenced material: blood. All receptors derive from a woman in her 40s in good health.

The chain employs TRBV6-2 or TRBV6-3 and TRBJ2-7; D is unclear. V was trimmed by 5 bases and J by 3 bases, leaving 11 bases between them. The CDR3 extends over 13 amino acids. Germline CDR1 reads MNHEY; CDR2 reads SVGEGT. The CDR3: CASSGPTVYEQYF. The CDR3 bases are TGTGCCAGCAGTGGGCCGACGGTCTACGAGCAGTACTTC.

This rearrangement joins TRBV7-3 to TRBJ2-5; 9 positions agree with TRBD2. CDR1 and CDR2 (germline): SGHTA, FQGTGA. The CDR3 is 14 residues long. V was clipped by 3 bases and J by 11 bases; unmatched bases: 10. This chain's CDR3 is CASSLGTSYNEQYF. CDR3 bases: TGTGCCAGCAGCTTGGGGACTAGCTACAATGAGCAGTACTTC.

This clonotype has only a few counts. This chain's CDR3 is CASSLSAGQGQETQYF. The CDR3 DNA reads as TGTGCCAGCAGTTTATCGGCTGGACAGGGTCAAGAGACCCAGTACTTC. The chain is built from TRBV27 and TRBJ2-5; 8 bases are a match to TRBD1. Germline V lookup: CDR1 MNHEY, CDR2 SMNVEV (reference sequence). Germline trimming cut 0 bases from V and 2 bases from J; bases unmatched to any gene: 5. The CDR3 is 16 amino acids.

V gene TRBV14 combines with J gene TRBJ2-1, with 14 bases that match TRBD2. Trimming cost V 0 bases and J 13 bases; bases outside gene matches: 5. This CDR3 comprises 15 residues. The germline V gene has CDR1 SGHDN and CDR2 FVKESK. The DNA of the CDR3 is TGTGCCAGCAGCCAAGAGACTAGCGGGGGGGCCGGACAGTTCTTC. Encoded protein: CASSQETSGGAGQFF.